Listed here are 21 T cell receptor beta chains from one sample, sequenced in a study of blood T cells in healthy people across ages (dated by TCRdb to about 2015). The receptor library was made with 5' RACE. The sequencer was an Illumina HiSeq 2500. The second PCR ran for roughly 7 to 11 cycles and used a J-beta primer mix along with a sample-barcoded 5' primer. TCRdb ran its own pipeline on the public reads, namely fastp trimming at Q25 and MiXCR clone calling, and kept in-frame beta chains. One record per CDR3 amino acid sequence lists the most common genes and DNA. Counted in this sample were 710,000 or so distinct CDR3 sequences; around a fifth of them appeared once. The leading ten clones occupy approximately 20% of the sample. Sequenced sample: blood. The receptors were gathered from a man aged 65-85 years in good health.

This clonotype was seen a few times. The chain uses TRBV28 and TRBJ2-7; 11 positions match TRBD1. The end of the DNA aligns better with TRBJ2-5, so the J call may be wrong. This CDR3 contains 17 residues. The germline V gene has CDR1 MDHEN and CDR2 SYDVKM. Here the CDR3 reads CASSLWDRGRPQETQYF. In DNA, the CDR3 is TGTGCCAGCAGTTTATGGGACAGGGGGCGCCCCCAAGAGACCCAGTACTTC.

The gene calls are TRBV11-2 and TRBJ2-5, with TRBD2 identical over 10 bases. The closer fit of TRBJ2-7 to the DNA end suggests the J call may be wrong. CDR1 is SGHAT and CDR2 is FQNNGV in the germline V gene. The CDR3 is made up of 14 amino acids. The CDR3 nucleotides read TGTGCCAGCAGCTCCGGACTAGCGGCGGGCGAGCAGTACTTC. Residues: CASSSGLAAGEQYF.

This clonotype was seen only a few times. The chain couples TRBV12-3 or TRBV12-4 to TRBJ1-1; D is ambiguous. CDR3 length equals 13 residues. The V end lost 2 bases, the J end lost 3 bases, and 7 bases lay between the germline ends. CDR3: CASSLIIDTEAFF. DNA of the CDR3: TGTGCCAGCAGTTTAATCATTGACACTGAAGCTTTCTTT.

This clonotype was observed at least ten times. This chain uses TRBV7-3 with TRBJ1-1, with D possibly matching TRBD1 (5 bases). The CDR3 length is 14 residues. V was cut by 4 bases and J by 1 base, with 10 bases left in between. Germline V gene data show CDR1 as SGHTA and CDR2 as FQGTGA. CDR3 sequence reads: CASSSLDRNTEAFF. CDR3 coding DNA: TGTGCCAGCAGCTCCCTCGACAGGAACACTGAAGCTTTCTTT.

This clonotype was observed a few times. The chain couples TRBV12-3 or TRBV12-4 to TRBJ1-2, with TRBD1 matching over 7 bases. V was pared by 5 bases and J by 8 bases, with 8 bases of the junction left unmatched. The CDR3 has 13 amino acids. In DNA, the CDR3 is TGTGCCAGCAGTACCGACAGGGTTAGGGGCTACACCTTC. Protein product: CASSTDRVRGYTF.

J is TRBJ1-2 and V is TRBV29-1, with TRBD1 matching over 8 bases. The CDR3 covers 13 residues. V shed 7 bases and J 4 bases; nucleotides not matched to a gene: 8. Per germline, CDR1 SQVTM and CDR2 ANQGSEA. The CDR3 nucleotides are TGCAGCGCGGACAGGGAAAGTAGCTATGGCTACACCTTC. Amino acids: CSADRESSYGYTF. Full variable domain (rest looked up from reference TRBV29-1 and TRBJ1-2): SAVISQKPSRDICQRGTSLTIQCQVDSQVTMMFWYRQQPGQSLTLIATANQGSEATYESGFVIDKFPISRPNLTFSTLTVSNMSPEDSSIYLCSADRESSYGYTFGSGTRLTVV.

This clonotype was detected a few times. This sequence joins TRBV5-1 and TRBJ2-5, with unresolved D. The J call may be in error: the DNA end matches TRBJ2-7 better. Germline V gene sequence: CDR1 SGHRS, CDR2 YFSETQ. The CDR3 is 13 residues long. CDR3: CASSTDDYYEQYV. CDR3 nucleotide sequence: TGCGCCAGCAGCACGGACGATTACTACGAGCAGTACGTC.

The genes are TRBV9 and TRBJ2-1, with 14 bases identical to TRBD2. The V segment lost 3 bases and the J segment 0 bases; nucleotides outside the gene matches: 11. Germline V lookup: CDR1 SGDLS, CDR2 YYNGEE. The CDR3 totals 20 residues. CDR3 coding DNA: TGTGCCAGCAGCGCCCGAGACCGTGGGACTAGCGGGAGCTCCTACAATGAGCAGTTCTTC. Its translation: CASSARDRGTSGSSYNEQFF.

The rearrangement uses TRBV11-2 and TRBJ2-3; possible D gene TRBD2, 6 bases. The CDR3 covers 18 residues. Germline lookup yields CDR1 SGHAT and CDR2 FQNNGV. V gave up 5 bases and J gave up 0 bases, with 21 bases separating them. CDR3 residues: CASSTDFAGSRSTDTQYF. The CDR3 coding sequence is TGTGCCAGCAGCACCGACTTTGCGGGGAGCCGAAGCACAGATACGCAGTATTTT.

There are a few counts of this clonotype. A much more abundant neighbour one base away suggests this may be a read error. The V gene is TRBV6-1, the J gene TRBJ2-1, with 7 bases aligning to TRBD2. Germline CDR1 is MNHNS and CDR2 is SASEGT. This CDR3 contains 14 residues. The chain's CDR3 is CASRLQRDYNGQFF. DNA of the CDR3: TGTGCCAGCAGGTTGCAGCGGGACTACAATGGGCAGTTCTTC.

V gene TRBV7-2 combines with J gene TRBJ1-4; D is unclear. The CDR3 runs to 14 residues. Germline CDR1 reads SGHTA; CDR2 reads FQGNSA. Trimming left V 2 bases short and J 7 bases short, with 11 bases between. This CDR3 reads CASSLYGRAEKLFF. CDR3 coding DNA: TGTGCCAGCAGCTTATATGGCCGGGCTGAAAAACTGTTTTTT.

This clonotype was seen more than once but under ten times. The gene calls are TRBV6-5 and TRBJ2-1; D is undetermined. Between the trimmed V and J ends, which lost 4 bases and 5 bases, there was a span of 12 bases. CDR1 is MNHEY and CDR2 is SVGAGI in the germline V gene. The CDR3 sequence is 14 residues long. CDR3 amino acids: CASSSSLSNNEQFF. CDR3 coding DNA: TGTGCCAGCAGTTCGTCACTAAGTAACAATGAGCAGTTCTTC.

The gene calls are TRBV6-5 and TRBJ1-2; D not certain. Germline CDR1 and CDR2: MNHEY and SVGAGI. Trimming cost V 0 bases and J 6 bases, with 11 bases left between them. The CDR3 loop spans 14 amino acids. CDR3 protein: CASSYSMAGNGYTF. The CDR3 nucleotides read TGTGCCAGCAGTTACTCGATGGCAGGAAATGGCTACACCTTC.

This clonotype turned up a few times. The chain carries TRBV5-1 and TRBJ2-5, with TRBD2 matching over 8 bases. This CDR3 contains 17 residues. The V gene's germline CDR1 is SGHRS and CDR2 YFSETQ. V was pared by 2 bases and J by 0 bases, with 9 bases of the junction left unmatched. CDR3 loop: CASSFHPGLGNQETQYF. CDR3 nucleotide sequence: TGCGCCAGCAGCTTTCACCCGGGACTAGGGAACCAAGAGACCCAGTACTTC.

On this clonotype: It may be a read error: a sequence one base away is much more abundant. This chain joins TRBV29-1 and TRBJ1-1; D may be TRBD1 (5 bases). CDR1 is SQVTM, CDR2 ANQGSEA, per germline. The CDR3 has 14 residues. V lost 3 bases, J lost 6 bases, and 17 bases lay in between. CDR3 protein: CSVEQGLQNAEAFF. The CDR3 DNA sequence: TGCAGCGTTGAGCAGGGTCTCCAAAACGCTGAAGCTTTCTTT.

The chain combines TRBV29-1 with TRBJ2-3, with no clear D. The CDR3 runs to 10 residues. Germline V CDR1 and CDR2: SQVTM, ANQGSEA. V was cut by 3 bases and J by 6 bases, with 4 bases left in between. Written as DNA, the CDR3 is TGCAGCGTTGAGTCCGATACGCAGTATTTT. It specifies CSVESDTQYF.

The table lists this clonotype with a few counts. This CDR3 is CASSLDQTQPQHF. The CDR3, as DNA: TGTGCCAGCAGCTTAGACCAAACCCAGCCCCAGCATTTT. The rearrangement joins TRBV7-8 to TRBJ1-5; no clear D. The germline V and J ends were trimmed by 1 base and 7 bases, with 8 bases remaining between them. The CDR3 length is 13 residues. From germline, CDR1 is SGHVS and CDR2 FQNEAQ.

The chain joins TRBV29-1 to TRBJ2-1; TRBD2 is a possible D gene (7 bases). CDR1 is SQVTM and CDR2 is ANQGSEA in the germline V gene. The V gene lost 1 base and the J gene lost 0 bases, with 16 bases spanning the gap. CDR3 length: 17 amino acids. This CDR3 reads CSVEGLWGGRSYNEQFF. For the CDR3, the DNA is TGCAGCGTTGAAGGGTTGTGGGGGGGGCGCTCCTACAATGAGCAGTTCTTC.

This clonotype has more than one count but fewer than ten. The V gene is TRBV7-9, the J gene TRBJ2-1, with D unclear. CDR3 length: 14 amino acids. The ends were cut back, 1 base at V and 5 bases at J, with 9 bases in the middle. Germline loops: CDR1 SEHNR, CDR2 FQNEAQ (reference sequence). The CDR3 protein is CASSLGASHNEQFF. In nucleotides, the CDR3 is TGTGCCAGCAGCTTAGGTGCTAGTCACAATGAGCAGTTCTTC. Full variable domain (rest looked up from reference TRBV7-9 and TRBJ2-1): DTGVSQNPRHKITKRGQNVTFRCDPISEHNRLYWYRQTLGQGPEFLTYFQNEAQLEKSRLLSDRFSAERPKGSFSTLEIQRTEQGDSAMYLCASSLGASHNEQFFGPGTRLTVL.

This clonotype was counted only a few times. V is TRBV6-1 and J is TRBJ1-2; 7 nucleotides align to TRBD1. V lost 4 bases, J lost 6 bases, and 8 bases stayed unmatched. This CDR3 is built from 14 residues. Germline V CDR1 and CDR2: MNHNS, SASEGT. In nucleotides, the CDR3 is TGTGCCAGCAGTGTCGACCGGGACAGAAATGGCTACACCTTC. It yields the protein CASSVDRDRNGYTF.

This clonotype occurred a few times. The rearrangement joins TRBV12-3 or TRBV12-4 to TRBJ2-3; maybe TRBD2 (5 bases). V lost 7 bases and J 2 bases, leaving 13 bases between the germline ends. The CDR3 loop spans 14 amino acids. CDR3 region: CASTPGYYTDTQYF. CDR3 DNA: TGTGCCAGCACGCCGGGGTATTACACAGATACGCAGTATTTT.